Listed here are 18 T cell receptor beta chains from one sample, sequenced in a study of T-cell memory formation after mild COVID-19. TCRdb used MiXCR to reprocess the 5' RACE reads, holding one entry per CDR3 protein. Here the sample spans about 180,000 distinct CDR3 sequences, more than 15% being singletons. Sequencing input: PBMCs or a T cell subset sorted from them (not recorded which). The receptors originated from an adult woman who had mild COVID-19 (a few samples of this study predate the infection). Cell type and time point are not known.

This clonotype was recorded only once. This chain connects TRBV3-1 to TRBJ1-1; D is possibly TRBD1 (5 bases). The CDR3 is 15 amino acids. The ends were cut back, 4 bases at V and 6 bases at J, with 18 bases in the middle. Germline V gene data show CDR1 as LGHDT and CDR2 as YNNKEL (reference sequence). CDR3 bases: TGTGCCAGCAGCCGTCCGGGACGGAACGCGCCTGAAGCTTTCTTT. It yields the protein CASSRPGRNAPEAFF.

This clonotype was counted only a few times. The CDR3 reads CASSADSRRETQYF. CDR3 in DNA: TGTGCCAGCAGTGCAGACAGTCGCAGGGAGACCCAGTACTTC. The V call is TRBV2, the J call TRBJ2-5, with a weak D call TRBD1 (5 bases). The CDR3 is made up of 14 amino acids. CDR1 is SNHLY and CDR2 is FYNNEI in the germline V gene. V lost 4 bases, J lost 5 bases, and 14 bases lay in between.

The sample holds one count of this clonotype. The chain is built from TRBV12-3 or TRBV12-4 and TRBJ2-3; the match to TRBD1 covers 10 bases. The J segment lost 4 bases and the V segment lost 4 bases, leaving 5 bases of the junction unmatched. CDR3 length: 15 residues. This CDR3 is CASSWDRGESDTQYF. CDR3 nucleotides: TGTGCCAGCAGTTGGGACAGGGGAGAATCAGATACGCAGTATTTT.

In this sample, this clonotype turned up a few times. The chain links TRBV6-6 to TRBJ2-3; TRBD2 aligns across 9 bases. Trimming cost V 5 bases and J 4 bases; bases outside gene matches: 10. CDR1 MNHNY and CDR2 SVGAGI come from the germline V gene (reference sequence). The CDR3 has 16 residues. CDR3 nucleotide sequence: TGTGCCAGCAGTCGCCCGGCGGGAGGGCGAGCAGATACGCAGTATTTT. Amino acid sequence: CASSRPAGGRADTQYF.

This clonotype has ten or more counts. This chain links TRBV29-1 with TRBJ1-3; 9 bases line up with TRBD1. The CDR3 is made up of 14 amino acids. V lost 6 bases to trimming and J lost 3 bases; unmatched junction nucleotides: 6. The germline CDR1 and CDR2 sequences are SQVTM and ANQGSEA. CDR3 protein: CSVRGTGYGNTIYF. The CDR3 nucleotides read TGCAGCGTGCGCGGGACAGGGTATGGAAACACCATATATTTT.

The chain has TRBV7-6 and TRBJ1-1; D is perhaps TRBD1 (6 bases). V was shortened by 6 bases and J by 3 bases, with 17 bases between the two germline ends. CDR1 and CDR2 from the germline V gene are SGHVS and FNYEAQ. The CDR3 has 15 amino acids. The CDR3 region has the DNA TGTGCCAGCAGACGGCCCTGGGACAACTACACTGAAGCTTTCTTT. The encoded protein is CASRRPWDNYTEAFF. Together with reference TRBV7-6 and TRBJ1-1, the CDR3 gives the full variable domain: GAGVSQSPRYKVTKRGQDVALRCDPISGHVSLYWYRQALGQGPEFLTYFNYEAQQDKSGLPNDRFSAERPEGSISTLTIQRTEQRDSAMYRCASRRPWDNYTEAFFGQGTRLTVV.

This clonotype was picked up a small number of times. The chain links TRBV30 to TRBJ1-1; D call uncertain. Germline V gene data show CDR1 as GTSNPN and CDR2 as SVGIG (reference sequence). The length of the CDR3 is 15 residues. V was cut by 2 bases and J by 1 base, with 14 bases left in between. The CDR3 DNA reads as TGTGCCTGGAGTCCCGCCCGTCTAGGGAACACTGAAGCTTTCTTT. Its translation is CAWSPARLGNTEAFF. The entire variable domain, with the rest obtained from reference TRBV30 and TRBJ1-1, is as follows: SQTIHQWPATLVQPVGSPLSLECTVEGTSNPNLYWYRQAAGRGLQLLFYSVGIGQISSEVPQNLSASRPQDRQFILSSKKLLLSDSGFYLCAWSPARLGNTEAFFGQGTRLTVV.

This clonotype was found a few times. The J gene is TRBJ1-1, the V gene TRBV7-9; 7 bases match TRBD1. This CDR3 has 14 residues. Looked up from germline, CDR1 is SEHNR and CDR2 is FQNEAQ (reference sequence). V shed 8 bases, J shed 4 bases, and the junction held 10 bases outside the gene matches. Here the CDR3 DNA reads TGTGCCAGCTGCCGGGACAGTGCGTTCACTGAAGCTTTCTTT. This codes for CASCRDSAFTEAFF.

This clonotype turned up a few times. The chain uses TRBV7-8 and TRBJ1-6, with TRBD1 identical over 9 bases. CDR1 is SGHVS and CDR2 is FQNEAQ in the germline V gene. The trim removed 1 base at V and 10 bases at J, leaving 5 bases unmatched. The CDR3 runs 15 residues. The CDR3 protein is CASSLGGTGLSPLHF. CDR3 DNA sequence: TGTGCCAGCAGCTTAGGTGGGACAGGGTTATCACCCCTCCACTTT.

The gene calls are TRBV7-3 and TRBJ2-1; 11 bases align to TRBD2. V lost 5 bases and J lost 3; bases outside the gene matches: 6. The V gene's germline CDR1 is SGHTA and CDR2 FQGTGA. The CDR3 is 16 amino acids. In nucleotides, the CDR3 is TGTGCCAGCAGCCAAACGGGACTAGCGGTCTACAATGAGCAGTTCTTC. Amino acid sequence: CASSQTGLAVYNEQFF.

V is TRBV21-1 and J is TRBJ1-3; the table calls TRBD1, which could not be checked here. TRBV21-1 is an annotated pseudogene. This CDR3 comprises 18 residues. CDR3 nucleotide sequence: TGTGCCAGCAGCAGCGGTCAAGGACAGGGGGCCGGTGGAAACACCATATATTTT. It encodes CASSSGQGQGAGGNTIYF.

This clonotype occurred a few times. The J gene is TRBJ2-1, the V gene TRBV12-3 or TRBV12-4, with 11 bases matching TRBD2. The CDR3 is 15 amino acids. V shed 7 bases and J 4 bases; nucleotides not matched to a gene: 6. CDR3 sequence (DNA): TGTGCCAGCACCCTTAGCGGGGGGGATTACAATGAGCAGTTCTTC. As protein: CASTLSGGDYNEQFF.

V is TRBV29-1 and J is TRBJ2-7; 13 nucleotides line up with TRBD2. Germline CDR1 SQVTM, CDR2 ANQGSEA. V shed 7 bases and J 2 bases; nucleotides not matched to a gene: 5. This CDR3 is built from 14 residues. CDR3 protein: CSGTLAGGPYEQYF. CDR3 bases: TGCAGCGGTACACTAGCGGGAGGGCCCTACGAGCAGTACTTC.

V usage is TRBV12-3 or TRBV12-4 and J usage is TRBJ1-1; 10 bases agree with TRBD1. The CDR3 is made up of 15 amino acids. The J segment lost 1 base and the V segment lost 3 bases, leaving 2 bases of the junction unmatched. The CDR3 region is CASSFRDRGNTEAFF. DNA of the CDR3: TGTGCCAGCAGTTTTCGGGACAGGGGGAACACTGAAGCTTTCTTT.

This clonotype was seen at least ten times. The chain is built from TRBV7-3 and TRBJ2-1, with D hard to call. CDR3 size: 14 residues. The V end was cut by 2 bases, the J end by 2 bases, with 7 bases between. Looked up from germline, CDR1 is SGHTA and CDR2 is FQGTGA. The CDR3 sequence: CASSLGQPYNEQFF. The CDR3 DNA is TGTGCCAGCAGCTTAGGGCAGCCCTACAATGAGCAGTTCTTC.

There are a few counts of this clonotype. The chain links TRBV9 to TRBJ2-5; TRBD1 aligns across 7 bases. The CDR3 consists of 15 residues. Germline loops: CDR1 SGDLS, CDR2 YYNGEE. Trimming cost V 4 bases and J 5 bases; bases outside gene matches: 11. The CDR3 here is CASSPGDSPSETQYF. The CDR3 DNA reads TGTGCCAGCAGCCCAGGGGACAGCCCCTCGGAGACCCAGTACTTC.

The rearrangement links TRBV7-2 to TRBJ2-1; 11 nucleotides match TRBD2. Germline CDR1 is SGHTA and CDR2 is FQGNSA. Trimming cost V 1 base and J 9 bases; bases outside gene matches: 5. This CDR3 is 15 amino acids long. The CDR3, as DNA: TGTGCCAGCAGCTTAGGACTAGCGGGATGGGTTGAGCAGTTCTTC. Protein product: CASSLGLAGWVEQFF.

The chain combines TRBV5-1 with TRBJ2-2, with 13 bases aligning to TRBD2. The junction had 8 bases not matched to a gene; V was cut back by 0 bases and J by 0 bases. This CDR3 is 20 amino acids long. CDR1 and CDR2 from the germline V gene are SGHRS and YFSETQ. The CDR3 bases are TGCGCCAGCAGCTTGGCTCGGACTAGCGGGAGCGGGGCGAACACCGGGGAGCTGTTTTTT. Its translation: CASSLARTSGSGANTGELFF.